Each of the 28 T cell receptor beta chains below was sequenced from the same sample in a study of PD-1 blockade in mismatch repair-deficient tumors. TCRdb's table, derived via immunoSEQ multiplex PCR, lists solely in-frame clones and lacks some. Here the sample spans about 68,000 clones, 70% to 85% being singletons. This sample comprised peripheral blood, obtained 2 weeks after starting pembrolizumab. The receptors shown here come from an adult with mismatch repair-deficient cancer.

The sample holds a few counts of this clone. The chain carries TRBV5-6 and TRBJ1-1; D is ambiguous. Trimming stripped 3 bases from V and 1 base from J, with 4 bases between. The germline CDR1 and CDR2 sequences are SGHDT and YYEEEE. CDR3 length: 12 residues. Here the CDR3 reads CASSWENTEAFF. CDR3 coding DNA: TGTGCCAGCAGCTGGGAGAACACTGAAGCTTTCTTT.

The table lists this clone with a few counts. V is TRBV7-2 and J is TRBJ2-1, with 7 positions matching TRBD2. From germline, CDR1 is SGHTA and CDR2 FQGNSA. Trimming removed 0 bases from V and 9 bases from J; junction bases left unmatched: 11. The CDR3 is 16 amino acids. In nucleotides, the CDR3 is TGTGCCAGCAGCTTAGCGTCCGGGACTATAGAGGGTGAGCAGTTCTTC. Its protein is CASSLASGTIEGEQFF. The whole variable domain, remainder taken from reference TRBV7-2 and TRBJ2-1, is GAGVSQSPSNKVTEKGKDVELRCDPISGHTALYWYRQSLGQGLEFLIYFQGNSAPDKSGLPSDRFSAERTGGSVSTLTIQRTQQEDSAVYLCASSLASGTIEGEQFFGPGTRLTVL.

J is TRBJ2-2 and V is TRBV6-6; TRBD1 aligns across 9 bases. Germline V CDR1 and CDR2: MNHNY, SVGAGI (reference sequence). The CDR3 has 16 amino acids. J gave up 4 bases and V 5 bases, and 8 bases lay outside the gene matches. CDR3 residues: CASSTNRGRGTGELFF. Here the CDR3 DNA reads TGTGCCAGCAGTACGAACAGGGGGCGCGGCACCGGGGAGCTGTTTTTT.

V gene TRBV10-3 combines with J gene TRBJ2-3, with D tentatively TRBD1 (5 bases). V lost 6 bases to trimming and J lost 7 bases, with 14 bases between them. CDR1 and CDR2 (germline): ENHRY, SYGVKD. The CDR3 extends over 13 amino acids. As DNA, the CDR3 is TGTGCCATCAGCCTGACAGACCCCAATACGCAGTATTTT. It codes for CAISLTDPNTQYF.

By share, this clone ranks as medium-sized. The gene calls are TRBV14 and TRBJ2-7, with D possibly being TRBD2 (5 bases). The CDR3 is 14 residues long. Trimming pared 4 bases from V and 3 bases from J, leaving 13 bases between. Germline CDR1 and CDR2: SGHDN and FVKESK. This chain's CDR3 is CASSPAGGGYEQYF. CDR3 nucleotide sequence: TGTGCCAGCAGCCCGGCGGGCGGCGGCTACGAGCAGTACTTC.

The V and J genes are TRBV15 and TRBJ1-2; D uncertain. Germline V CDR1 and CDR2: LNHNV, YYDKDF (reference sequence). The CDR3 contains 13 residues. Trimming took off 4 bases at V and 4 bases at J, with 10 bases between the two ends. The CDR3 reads CATSISGLYGYTF. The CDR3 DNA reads TGTGCCACCAGCATATCAGGTCTCTATGGCTACACCTTC.

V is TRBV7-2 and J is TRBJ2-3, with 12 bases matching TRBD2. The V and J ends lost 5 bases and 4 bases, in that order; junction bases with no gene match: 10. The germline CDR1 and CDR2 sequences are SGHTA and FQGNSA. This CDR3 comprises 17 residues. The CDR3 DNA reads TGTGCCAGCAGCGTACAGACTAGCGGGAGCTTCGCAGATACGCAGTATTTT. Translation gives CASSVQTSGSFADTQYF.

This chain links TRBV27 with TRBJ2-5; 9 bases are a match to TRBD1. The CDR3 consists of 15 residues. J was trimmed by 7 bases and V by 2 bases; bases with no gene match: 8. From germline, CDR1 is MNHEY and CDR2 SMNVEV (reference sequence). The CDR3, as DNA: TGTGCCAGCAGTTTAATGGGACAGGGACTGTCGACCCAGTACTTC. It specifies CASSLMGQGLSTQYF.

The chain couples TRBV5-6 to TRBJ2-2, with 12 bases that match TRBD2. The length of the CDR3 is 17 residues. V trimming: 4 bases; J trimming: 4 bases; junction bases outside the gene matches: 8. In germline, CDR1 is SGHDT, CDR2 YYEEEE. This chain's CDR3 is CASSPSGRARGTGELFF. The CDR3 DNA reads TGTGCCAGCAGCCCTAGCGGGAGGGCCCGGGGCACCGGGGAGCTGTTTTTT.

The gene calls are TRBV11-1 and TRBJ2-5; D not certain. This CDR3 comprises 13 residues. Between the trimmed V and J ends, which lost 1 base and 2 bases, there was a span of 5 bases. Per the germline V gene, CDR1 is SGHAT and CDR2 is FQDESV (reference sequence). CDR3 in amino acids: CASSLDRQETQYF. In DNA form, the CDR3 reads TGTGCCAGCAGCTTAGACAGACAAGAGACCCAGTACTTC.

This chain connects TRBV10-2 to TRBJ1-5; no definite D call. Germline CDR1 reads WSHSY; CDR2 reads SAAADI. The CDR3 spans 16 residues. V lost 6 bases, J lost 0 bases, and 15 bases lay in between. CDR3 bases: TGCGCCAGCAGGGGCGTGGATACGGATAGCAATCAGCCCCAGCATTTT. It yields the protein CASRGVDTDSNQPQHF.

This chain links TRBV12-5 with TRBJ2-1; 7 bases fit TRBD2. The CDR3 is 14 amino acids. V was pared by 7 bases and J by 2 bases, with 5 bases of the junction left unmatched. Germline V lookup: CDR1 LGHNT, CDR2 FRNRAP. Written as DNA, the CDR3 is TGTGCTAGTGCCGGGAGCGGGACCTACAATGAGCAGTTCTTC. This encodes CASAGSGTYNEQFF.

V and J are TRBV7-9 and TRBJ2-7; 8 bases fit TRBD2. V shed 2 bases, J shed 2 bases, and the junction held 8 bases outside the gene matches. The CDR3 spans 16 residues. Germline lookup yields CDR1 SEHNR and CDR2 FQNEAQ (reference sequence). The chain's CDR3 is CASSLREREFTYEQYF. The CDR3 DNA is TGTGCCAGCAGCTTACGGGAGCGGGAGTTCACCTACGAGCAGTACTTC. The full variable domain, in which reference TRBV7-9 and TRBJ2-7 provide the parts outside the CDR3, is DTGVSQNPRHKITKRGQNVTFRCDPISEHNRLYWYRQTLGQGPEFLTYFQNEAQLEKSRLLSDRFSAERPKGSFSTLEIQRTEQGDSAMYLCASSLREREFTYEQYFGPGTRLTVT.

CDR3 sequence reads: CAWSVRVGDEQYF. DNA of the CDR3: TGTGCCTGGAGTGTAAGGGTTGGAGACGAGCAGTACTTC. J is TRBJ2-7 and V is TRBV30, with no clear D. Germline V gene lookup returns CDR1 GTSNPN and CDR2 SVGIG (reference sequence). V was trimmed by 0 bases and J by 5 bases, leaving 11 bases between them. The CDR3 runs 13 residues.

The CDR3 region is CASSLPGNQPQHF. CDR3 bases: TGTGCCAGCAGTCTCCCAGGCAATCAGCCCCAGCATTTT. V is TRBV7-9 and J is TRBJ1-5; D not certain. This CDR3 contains 13 residues. The ends were cut back, 6 bases at V and 2 bases at J, with 8 bases in the middle. Germline CDR1 and CDR2: SEHNR and FQNEAQ (reference sequence).

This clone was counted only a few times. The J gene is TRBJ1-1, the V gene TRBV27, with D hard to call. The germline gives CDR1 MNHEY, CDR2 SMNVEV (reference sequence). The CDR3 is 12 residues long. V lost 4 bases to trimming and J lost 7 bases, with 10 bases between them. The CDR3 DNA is TGTGCCAGCAGTTCGAAGGCCCTTGAAGCTTTCTTT. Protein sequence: CASSSKALEAFF.

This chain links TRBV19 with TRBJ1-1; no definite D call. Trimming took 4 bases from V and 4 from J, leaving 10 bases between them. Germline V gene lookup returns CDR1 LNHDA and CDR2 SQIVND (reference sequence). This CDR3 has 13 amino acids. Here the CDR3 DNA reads TGTGCCAGTAGTAGGGTGGGGAGCACTGAAGCTTTCTTT. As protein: CASSRVGSTEAFF.

Here the CDR3 reads CSVETGTTTKETQYF. CDR3 sequence (DNA): TGCAGCGTTGAGACCGGGACTACCACCAAGGAGACCCAGTACTTC. The gene calls are TRBV29-1 and TRBJ2-5, with TRBD2 matching over 7 bases. The V and J ends lost 3 bases and 5 bases, in that order; junction bases with no gene match: 12. CDR1 is SQVTM and CDR2 is ANQGSEA in the germline V gene. The CDR3 sequence is 15 residues long.

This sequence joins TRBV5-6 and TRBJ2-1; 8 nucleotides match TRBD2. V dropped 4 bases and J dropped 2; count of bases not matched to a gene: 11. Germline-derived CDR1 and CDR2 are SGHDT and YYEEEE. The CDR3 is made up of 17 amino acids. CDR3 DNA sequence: TGTGCCAGCAGCCAGACCGTAGCGGGAAGGACCTACAATGAGCAGTTCTTC. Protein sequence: CASSQTVAGRTYNEQFF.

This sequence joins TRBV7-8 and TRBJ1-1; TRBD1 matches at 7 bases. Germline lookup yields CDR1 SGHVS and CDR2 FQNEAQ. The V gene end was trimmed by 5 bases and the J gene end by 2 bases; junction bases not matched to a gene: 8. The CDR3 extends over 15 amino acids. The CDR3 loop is CASSRPTGINTEAFF. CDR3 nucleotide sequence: TGTGCCAGCAGCCGCCCGACAGGGATTAACACTGAAGCTTTCTTT.

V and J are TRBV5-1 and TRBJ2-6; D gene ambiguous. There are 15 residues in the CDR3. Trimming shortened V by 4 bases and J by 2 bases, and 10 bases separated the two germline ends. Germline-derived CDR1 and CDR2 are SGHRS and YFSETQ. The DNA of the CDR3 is TGCGCCAGCAGCGACGACAAGGCTGGGGCCAACGTCCTGACTTTC. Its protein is CASSDDKAGANVLTF.

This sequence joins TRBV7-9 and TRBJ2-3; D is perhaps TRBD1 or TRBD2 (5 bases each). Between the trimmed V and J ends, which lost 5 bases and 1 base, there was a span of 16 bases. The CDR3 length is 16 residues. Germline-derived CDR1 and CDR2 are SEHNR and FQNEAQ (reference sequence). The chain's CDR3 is CASSPRDRRRTDTQYF. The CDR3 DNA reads TGTGCCAGCAGCCCACGGGACCGCAGGCGCACAGATACGCAGTATTTT.

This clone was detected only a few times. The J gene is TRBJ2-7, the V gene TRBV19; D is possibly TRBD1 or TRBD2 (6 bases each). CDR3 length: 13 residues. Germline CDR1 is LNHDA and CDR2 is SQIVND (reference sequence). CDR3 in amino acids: CATEEGGSYEQYF. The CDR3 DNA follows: TGTGCTACCGAGGAGGGGGGCTCCTACGAGCAGTACTTC.

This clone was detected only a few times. Here the CDR3 reads CASSPVRAGEGKLFF. CDR3 DNA: TGTGCCAGCAGCCCCGTTAGGGCAGGGGAGGGAAAACTGTTTTTT. The genes are TRBV28 and TRBJ1-4, with a tentative D call TRBD1 (6 bases). V lost 6 bases to trimming and J lost 10 bases, with 21 bases between them. CDR3 size: 15 residues. Per the germline V gene, CDR1 is MDHEN and CDR2 is SYDVKM.

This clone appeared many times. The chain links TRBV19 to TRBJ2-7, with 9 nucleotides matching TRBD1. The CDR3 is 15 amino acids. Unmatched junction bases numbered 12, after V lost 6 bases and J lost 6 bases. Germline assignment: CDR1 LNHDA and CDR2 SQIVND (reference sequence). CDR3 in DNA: TGTGCCAGTAGCACTACCTCACAGGGGGCCAGCGAGCAGTACTTC. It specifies CASSTTSQGASEQYF. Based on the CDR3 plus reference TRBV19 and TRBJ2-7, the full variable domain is DGGITQSPKYLFRKEGQNVTLSCEQNLNHDAMYWYRQDPGQGLRLIYYSQIVNDFQKGDIAEGYSVSREKKESFPLTVTSAQKNPTAFYLCASSTTSQGASEQYFGPGTRLTVT.

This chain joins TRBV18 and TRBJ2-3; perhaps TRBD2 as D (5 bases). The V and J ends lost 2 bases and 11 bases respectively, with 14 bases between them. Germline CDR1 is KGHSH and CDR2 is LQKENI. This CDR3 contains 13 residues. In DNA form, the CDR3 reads TGTGCCAGCTCACCAGGAGTATGGGAGAAGCAGTATTTT. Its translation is CASSPGVWEKQYF.

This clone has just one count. CDR3 nucleotides: TGTGCCAGCAGCCTCGGGACAGACTCCTACGAGCAGTACTTC. Its protein product is CASSLGTDSYEQYF. V gene TRBV9 combines with J gene TRBJ2-7; 7 nucleotides agree with TRBD1. Per the germline V gene, CDR1 is SGDLS and CDR2 is YYNGEE. The V and J ends lost 4 bases and 0 bases, in that order; junction bases with no gene match: 4. The CDR3 loop spans 14 amino acids.

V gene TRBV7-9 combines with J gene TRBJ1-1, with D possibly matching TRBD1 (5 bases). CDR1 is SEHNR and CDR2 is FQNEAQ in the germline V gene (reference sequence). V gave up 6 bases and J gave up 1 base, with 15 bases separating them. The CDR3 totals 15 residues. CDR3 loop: CASRGEGSANTEAFF. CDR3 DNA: TGTGCCAGCAGGGGCGAGGGGAGTGCGAACACTGAAGCTTTCTTT.